This is a list of T cell receptor beta chains from one sample in a study of blood T cell repertoires in COVID-19. The assay was immunoSEQ multiplex PCR, and TCRdb's table has in-frame clones only and misses some. Here the sample spans tens of thousands of clones, less than 75% being singletons. The sequenced sample was peripheral blood. All receptors derive from an older woman with acute or convalescent COVID-19. Both conserved end residues are part of each CDR3. D genes are given only for firm matches. A clone size is listed for some rows: how often the clone was seen (once, few, many), or a class if it is expanded.

D gene: NA; J gene: TRBJ1-2; V gene: TRBV7-9; clone size: NA; CDR3 DNA: TGTGCCAGCAGCTTAAGACAGCTAGCTAACTATGGCTACACCTTC; CDR3 protein: CASSLRQLANYGYTF
D gene: NA; J gene: TRBJ1-2; V gene: TRBV19; clone size: NA; CDR3 DNA: TGTGCCAGTAGTATATCCCAGGGAGGAAGCTATGGCTACACCTTC; CDR3 protein: CASSISQGGSYGYTF
D gene: NA; J gene: TRBJ2-5; V gene: TRBV7-9; clone size: NA; CDR3 DNA: TGTGCCAGCAGCTTAGACCGAACGGTCCAAGAGACCCAGTACTTC; CDR3 protein: CASSLDRTVQETQYF
D gene: TRBD2; J gene: TRBJ2-2; V gene: TRBV9; clone size: NA; CDR3 DNA: TGTGCCAGCAGCGTAGGGCTAGCGGGGAGCACCGGGGAGCTGTTTTTT; CDR3 protein: CASSVGLAGSTGELFF
D gene: TRBD1; J gene: TRBJ1-5; V gene: TRBV2; clone size: few; CDR3 DNA: TGTGCCAGCCAGGTGGCAGGGGGAAATCAGCCCCAGCATTTT; CDR3 protein: CASQVAGGNQPQHF
D gene: TRBD1; J gene: TRBJ1-3; V gene: TRBV5-1; clone size: NA; CDR3 DNA: TGCGCCAGCAGCTTGGGGGACAGGGGTGGAAACACCATATATTTT; CDR3 protein: CASSLGDRGGNTIYF
D gene: TRBD1; J gene: TRBJ1-1; V gene: TRBV11-3; clone size: NA; CDR3 DNA: TGTGCCAGCAGCCTATGGACAGGGGACACTGAAGCTTTCTTT; CDR3 protein: CASSLWTGDTEAFF
D gene: TRBD1; J gene: TRBJ1-5; V gene: TRBV18; clone size: NA; CDR3 DNA: TGTGCCAGCTCACCGGGACAGGCCCTTCTAGGGCAGCCCCAGCATTTT; CDR3 protein: CASSPGQALLGQPQHF
D gene: NA; J gene: TRBJ1-2; V gene: TRBV30; clone size: NA; CDR3 DNA: TGTGCCTGGGTGGGACTCCGGGGTACCGATGGCTACACCTTC; CDR3 protein: CAWVGLRGTDGYTF
D gene: NA; J gene: TRBJ1-2; V gene: TRBV5-6; clone size: NA; CDR3 DNA: TGTGCCAGCAGTTTAAACCTGGGATGGGAGGCGAACATCCATGGCTACACCTTC; CDR3 protein: CASSLNLGWEANIHGYTF
D gene: TRBD1; J gene: TRBJ2-5; V gene: TRBV5-1; clone size: NA; CDR3 DNA: TGCGCCAGCAGCTTCCGGGACAGGGAGGATGAGACCCAGTACTTC; CDR3 protein: CASSFRDREDETQYF
D gene: NA; J gene: TRBJ1-2; V gene: TRBV5-1; clone size: NA; CDR3 DNA: TGCGCCAGCAGCGCCTCCGGACAGTTCTATGGCTACACCTTC; CDR3 protein: CASSASGQFYGYTF
D gene: NA; J gene: TRBJ1-3; V gene: TRBV19; clone size: NA; CDR3 DNA: TGTGCCAGTATCCCCCGGTTTGGAAACACCATATATTTT; CDR3 protein: CASIPRFGNTIYF
D gene: TRBD2; J gene: TRBJ2-1; V gene: TRBV5-4; clone size: few; CDR3 DNA: TGTGCCAGCAGCCGAGCGGGGGGGAAACACAATGAGCAGTTCTTC; CDR3 protein: CASSRAGGKHNEQFF
D gene: NA; J gene: TRBJ1-2; V gene: TRBV3-1/TRBV3-2; clone size: NA; CDR3 DNA: TGTGCCAGCAGCCAAGCTCTAAATGGCTACACCTTC; CDR3 protein: CASSQALNGYTF
D gene: NA; J gene: TRBJ2-1; V gene: TRBV19; clone size: NA; CDR3 DNA: TGTGCCAGTAGTATCCGTTCTGGAGGTGCCGATGAGCAGTTCTTC; CDR3 protein: CASSIRSGGADEQFF
D gene: TRBD2; J gene: TRBJ2-2; V gene: TRBV5-1; clone size: NA; CDR3 DNA: TGCGCCAGCAGCTTGTCGGCTAGCGGGTTCGGGGAGCTGTTTTTT; CDR3 protein: CASSLSASGFGELFF
D gene: TRBD2; J gene: TRBJ2-3; V gene: TRBV4-1; clone size: few; CDR3 DNA: TGCGCCAGCAGCCAAGACGCGGGGGGCACAGATACGCAGTATTTT; CDR3 protein: CASSQDAGGTDTQYF
D gene: NA; J gene: TRBJ1-1; V gene: TRBV6-5; clone size: NA; CDR3 DNA: TGTGCCAGCAGGTACGGCCTGAACACTGAAGCTTTCTTT; CDR3 protein: CASRYGLNTEAFF
D gene: NA; J gene: TRBJ2-7; V gene: TRBV7-2; clone size: NA; CDR3 DNA: TGTGCCAGCACGGACTCGACAGGACCCTACGAGCAGTACTTC; CDR3 protein: CASTDSTGPYEQYF
D gene: NA; J gene: TRBJ2-4; V gene: TRBV7-9; clone size: NA; CDR3 DNA: TGTGCCAGCAGCTTAGGCCCGGAAAACATTCAGTACTTC; CDR3 protein: CASSLGPENIQYF
D gene: NA; J gene: TRBJ1-6; V gene: TRBV11-2; clone size: NA; CDR3 DNA: TGTGCCAGCTCGGGGGGCAGGGATTATTCACCCCTCCACTTT; CDR3 protein: CASSGGRDYSPLHF
D gene: TRBD1; J gene: TRBJ2-7; V gene: TRBV3-1/TRBV3-2; clone size: NA; CDR3 DNA: TGTGCCAGCAGCCTCCCGGGACAGGGAACCGAGCAGTACTTC; CDR3 protein: CASSLPGQGTEQYF
D gene: NA; J gene: TRBJ1-1; V gene: TRBV11-2; clone size: NA; CDR3 DNA: TGTGCCAGCAGCTTATCCGCGATCGGGACTGAAGCTTTCTTT; CDR3 protein: CASSLSAIGTEAFF
D gene: TRBD1; J gene: TRBJ2-2; V gene: TRBV7-3; clone size: NA; CDR3 DNA: TGTGCCAGCACCATTGGGACAGCGAACACCGGGGAGCTGTTTTTT; CDR3 protein: CASTIGTANTGELFF
D gene: TRBD2; J gene: TRBJ2-2; V gene: TRBV5-1; clone size: NA; CDR3 DNA: TGCGCCAGCCGTAGCGGGGGAAACACCGGGGAGCTGTTTTTT; CDR3 protein: CASRSGGNTGELFF
D gene: TRBD1; J gene: TRBJ1-4; V gene: TRBV6-5; clone size: NA; CDR3 DNA: TGTGCCAGCCAGAAACAGGGGACTTTAAATGAAAAACTGTTTTTT; CDR3 protein: CASQKQGTLNEKLFF
D gene: NA; J gene: TRBJ2-1; V gene: TRBV5-1; clone size: NA; CDR3 DNA: TGCGCCAGCAGCTTGGCCAGGTCGCCCGCCTACAATGAGCAGTTCTTC; CDR3 protein: CASSLARSPAYNEQFF
D gene: TRBD1; J gene: TRBJ2-7; V gene: TRBV7-9; clone size: once; CDR3 DNA: TGTGCCAGCAGCTCACCCCCGGGACAGGGGCGGGGAGAGCAGTACTTC; CDR3 protein: CASSSPPGQGRGEQYF
D gene: NA; J gene: TRBJ1-2; V gene: TRBV7-2; clone size: NA; CDR3 DNA: TGTGCCAGCAGGCCCTATCGGGGGAAGGGAATAGGGGGCTACACCTTC; CDR3 protein: CASRPYRGKGIGGYTF
D gene: NA; J gene: TRBJ1-2; V gene: TRBV29-1; clone size: NA; CDR3 DNA: TGCAGCGTACGGACAATACAAGTCGTGACCCAGGGGATAGAGAATGGCTACACCTTC; CDR3 protein: CSVRTIQVVTQGIENGYTF
D gene: TRBD1; J gene: TRBJ1-5; V gene: TRBV16; clone size: NA; CDR3 DNA: TGTGCCAGCAGCCGGGACAGGGGGCGTGATCAGCCCCAGCATTTT; CDR3 protein: CASSRDRGRDQPQHF
D gene: NA; J gene: TRBJ1-1; V gene: TRBV15; clone size: NA; CDR3 DNA: TGTGCCACCAGCAGAGCTGGAGGGAACACTGAAGCTTTCTTT; CDR3 protein: CATSRAGGNTEAFF
D gene: TRBD1; J gene: TRBJ1-1; V gene: TRBV27; clone size: once; CDR3 DNA: TGTGCCAGTCAAACAGGGGGCACTGAAGCTTTCTTT; CDR3 protein: CASQTGGTEAFF
D gene: NA; J gene: TRBJ1-1; V gene: TRBV19; clone size: NA; CDR3 DNA: TGTGCCAGTAGTATATGGTTCACAGGCACTGAAGCTTTCTTT; CDR3 protein: CASSIWFTGTEAFF
D gene: NA; J gene: TRBJ1-2; V gene: TRBV5-1; clone size: NA; CDR3 DNA: TGCGCCAGCAGCTTGAGCGGGAGGAGTGGCTACACCTTC; CDR3 protein: CASSLSGRSGYTF
D gene: NA; J gene: TRBJ2-3; V gene: TRBV5-1; clone size: few; CDR3 DNA: TGCGCCAGCAGCCCAAGAGGGCCCACAGATACGCAGTATTTT; CDR3 protein: CASSPRGPTDTQYF
D gene: NA; J gene: TRBJ1-5; V gene: TRBV30; clone size: NA; CDR3 DNA: TGTGCCTGGAGTGTAGTGCGGGGTGGGCAGCCCCAGCATTTT; CDR3 protein: CAWSVVRGGQPQHF
D gene: NA; J gene: TRBJ1-4; V gene: TRBV6-5; clone size: NA; CDR3 DNA: TGTGCCAGCAGCCAACCGGGCCTTACAGGTGAAAAACTGTTTTTT; CDR3 protein: CASSQPGLTGEKLFF
D gene: NA; J gene: TRBJ1-1; V gene: TRBV3-1/TRBV3-2; clone size: NA; CDR3 DNA: TGTGCCAGCAGCCAAAGGAGTCGGACTGAAGCTTTCTTT; CDR3 protein: CASSQRSRTEAFF
D gene: TRBD2; J gene: TRBJ2-5; V gene: TRBV5-4; clone size: few; CDR3 DNA: TGTGCCAGCAGCTTGAACGGGGGGGCCGGAAAAGAGACCCAGTACTTC; CDR3 protein: CASSLNGGAGKETQYF